The 8 T cell receptor beta chains reported below all come from one sample, sequenced in a study of blood T cells in healthy people across ages. Combining a sample-barcoded 5' primer with a J-beta primer mix, a second PCR ran for about 6 to 12 cycles. Each CDR3 protein gets one entry after TCRdb re-called the 5' RACE reads with MiXCR. This sample has approximately 1.5 million distinct CDR3 sequences; roughly 43% occur once, and the top ten carry 4%. What was sequenced was blood. Every receptor here comes from a woman younger than 35 in good health.

CDR3 sequence reads: CASRTDGVTHEQYF. Written as DNA, the CDR3 is TGTGCCAGCAGGACCGACGGAGTGACCCACGAGCAGTACTTC. The V gene is TRBV7-9, the J gene TRBJ2-7, with D uncertain. Germline CDR1 is SEHNR and CDR2 is FQNEAQ (reference sequence). This CDR3 region has 14 residues. Trimming left V 6 bases short and J 5 bases short, with 17 bases between. The complete variable domain, with remaining parts taken from reference TRBV7-9 and TRBJ2-7, reads DTGVSQNPRHKITKRGQNVTFRCDPISEHNRLYWYRQTLGQGPEFLTYFQNEAQLEKSRLLSDRFSAERPKGSFSTLEIQRTEQGDSAMYLCASRTDGVTHEQYFGPGTRLTVT.

The chain links TRBV27 to TRBJ1-4; D call uncertain. Per the germline V gene, CDR1 is MNHEY and CDR2 is SMNVEV (reference sequence). Trimming took 0 bases from V and 5 from J, leaving 10 bases between them. CDR3 length equals 15 residues. The chain's CDR3 is CASSLSWQRNEKLFF. CDR3 nucleotides: TGTGCCAGCAGTTTATCGTGGCAGCGGAATGAAAAACTGTTTTTT.

The chain links TRBV28 to TRBJ1-5; 8 bases line up with TRBD1. The CDR3 loop spans 16 amino acids. In germline, CDR1 is MDHEN, CDR2 SYDVKM. Trimming removed 6 bases from V and 4 bases from J; junction bases left unmatched: 11. Written as DNA, the CDR3 is TGTGCCAGCAGCTTCCGGGACAGGCGTCGGAATCAGCCCCAGCATTTT. Encoded protein: CASSFRDRRRNQPQHF.

This chain links TRBV12-3 or TRBV12-4 with TRBJ2-1; 9 nucleotides agree with TRBD2. The DNA end is a closer match to TRBJ2-7, so the J assignment may be wrong. This CDR3 comprises 15 residues. CDR3 sequence reads: CASSLGAGGDNEQYF. For the CDR3, the DNA is TGTGCCAGCAGTTTAGGAGCGGGGGGTGACAATGAGCAGTACTTC.

This chain joins TRBV24-1 and TRBJ2-1; D remains unclear. V lost 1 base, J lost 7 bases, and 7 bases lay in between. The CDR3 sequence is 13 residues long. CDR1 is KGHDR and CDR2 is SFDVKD in the germline V gene. CDR3 loop: CATSDFLRNEQFF. The CDR3 DNA sequence: TGTGCCACCAGTGATTTCCTCCGGAATGAGCAGTTCTTC.

The V and J genes are TRBV7-9 and TRBJ2-1; 7 bases fit TRBD2. From germline, CDR1 is SEHNR and CDR2 FQNEAQ (reference sequence). The CDR3 extends over 14 amino acids. V shed 5 bases and J 5 bases; nucleotides not matched to a gene: 6. In DNA form, the CDR3 reads TGTGCCAGCAGCAACGCAGCGGGGAACAATGAGCAGTTCTTC. Protein: CASSNAAGNNEQFF.

The V and J genes are TRBV27 and TRBJ1-4; maybe TRBD1 (6 bases). Trimming left V 6 bases short and J 7 bases short, with 9 bases between. CDR3 length: 12 residues. Germline-derived CDR1 and CDR2 are MNHEY and SMNVEV (reference sequence). CDR3 amino acids: CASRGASEKLFF. Written as DNA, the CDR3 is TGTGCCAGCAGGGGGGCGAGTGAAAAACTGTTTTTT.

A few counts support this clonotype. The chain recombines TRBV7-6 with TRBJ2-5, with 9 bases fitting TRBD1. The J segment lost 4 bases and the V segment lost 2 bases, leaving 5 bases of the junction unmatched. The CDR3 loop spans 15 amino acids. From germline, CDR1 is SGHVS and CDR2 FNYEAQ. The CDR3 sequence is CASSLRDRVRETQYF. In DNA form, the CDR3 reads TGTGCCAGCAGCTTAAGGGACAGGGTGCGAGAGACCCAGTACTTC.